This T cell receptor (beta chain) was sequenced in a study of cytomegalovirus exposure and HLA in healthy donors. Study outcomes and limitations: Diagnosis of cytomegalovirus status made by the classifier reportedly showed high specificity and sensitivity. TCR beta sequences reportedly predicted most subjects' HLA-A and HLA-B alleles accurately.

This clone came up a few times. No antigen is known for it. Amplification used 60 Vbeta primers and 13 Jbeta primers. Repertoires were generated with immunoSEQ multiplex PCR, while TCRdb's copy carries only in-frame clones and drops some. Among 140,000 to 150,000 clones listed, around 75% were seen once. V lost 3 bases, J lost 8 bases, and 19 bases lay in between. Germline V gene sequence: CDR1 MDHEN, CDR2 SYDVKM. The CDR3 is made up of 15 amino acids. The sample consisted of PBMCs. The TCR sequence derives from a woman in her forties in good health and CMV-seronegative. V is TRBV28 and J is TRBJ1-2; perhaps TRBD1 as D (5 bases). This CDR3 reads CASSFGSFRGGGYTF. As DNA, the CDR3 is TGTGCCAGCAGTTTTGGTAGTTTTCGGGGGGGAGGCTACACCTTC.